Listed below are T cell receptor beta chains from one sample, sequenced in a study of shared clonotypes between healthy human individuals. The table came from immunoSEQ multiplex PCR; TCRdb's copy has only in-frame clones and leaves some out. The sample has about 610,000 clones; roughly 95% are singletons. Sequences were obtained from naive CD8+ T cells sorted from blood. These receptor sequences come from a young woman in good health. The conserved cysteine and the conserved F or W are not part of the CDR3 here.

V | CDR3
TRBV5-4 | ASSPTGRNEQF
TRBV11-1 | ASSLGGSTDTQY
TRBV6-6 | ASSFAGTPGYEQF
TRBV18 | ASSPTGMDQETQY
TRBV15 | ATSPDRGLQNTEAF
TRBV15 | ATSVQGYEKLF
TRBV27 | ASRPGQLYGYT
TRBV28 | ASRPYQRSYNEQF
TRBV9 | ASSILGGTAYNEQF
TRBV7-8 | ASSPWRGYNEQF
TRBV30 | AWGTVGYEQY
TRBV5-1 | ASSLQVWGWGQY
TRBV5-1 | ASSYPPGQGVISYEQY
TRBV27 | ASSWTGGNTEAF
TRBV2 | ASIRGVDEQY
TRBV13 | ASSWRVSTQETQY
TRBV30 | AWSAVGSDQPQH
TRBV29-1 | SVRTGKSYEQY